This T cell receptor (beta chain) was recovered during a study of radiation and T cells in renal cell carcinoma. Findings and limits, study-wide: From baseline, blood top tumor clonotypes peaked at 2 weeks post-radiation. Pretreatment tumor biopsies were lacking, so baseline clonotypes are unknown.

In germline, CDR1 is MGHRA, CDR2 YSYEKL. The CDR3 is 18 amino acids. V lost 4 bases to trimming and J lost 0 bases, with 19 bases between them. Details on this clone: Its antigen remains unknown.

Time point: blood 2 weeks post-SBRT. Treatment described: 15 Gy SBRT to primary tumor, nephrectomy 4 weeks later. Clones were read by immunoSEQ multiplex PCR, and TCRdb kept only the in-frame ones, dropping some. The repertoire holds roughly 120,000 clones, with approximately 78% as singletons. The V and J genes are TRBV4-1 and TRBJ1-3; no clear D gene. The TCR was taken from a woman aged 55-70 years with renal cell carcinoma. This material consisted of blood, taken from a patient whose treatment included radiotherapy and nephrectomy. CDR3 amino acids: CASSPRDRGYSSGNTIYF. The CDR3 DNA follows: TGCGCCAGCAGCCCTCGCGACCGGGGATACTCCTCTGGAAACACCATATATTTT.